One sample yielded the 28 T cell receptor beta chains listed below, sequenced in a study of T cell clones after liver transplantation. Assay: immunoSEQ multiplex PCR; the TCRdb copy retains only in-frame clones and omits some. The table has about 120,000 clones, around nine tenths seen once; the top ten hold around 0.86%. The sequences come from CD4+ T cells from blood, collected 12 months after liver transplant. All receptors derive from a human patient who received a liver transplant. Among the T cells, some may be from the graft donor.

This clone has a single count. CDR3 amino acids: CASSVGTGDEQFF. DNA of the CDR3: TGTGCCAGCAGCGTAGGTACGGGGGATGAGCAGTTCTTC. The V call is TRBV9, the J call TRBJ2-1; weak D call: TRBD2 (6 bases). With 0 bases removed from V and 8 bases from J, the gap between germline ends came to 9 bases. CDR3 length: 13 residues. Germline lookup yields CDR1 SGDLS and CDR2 YYNGEE.

V is TRBV7-9 and J is TRBJ2-7; 7 nucleotides agree with TRBD1. V shed 9 bases and J 2 bases; nucleotides not matched to a gene: 4. The CDR3 loop spans 12 amino acids. Per the germline V gene, CDR1 is SEHNR and CDR2 is FQNEAQ (reference sequence). CDR3 DNA sequence: TGTGCCAGTGGGGACAGAACCTACGAGCAGTACTTC. It translates to CASGDRTYEQYF.

This chain links TRBV28 with TRBJ2-7, with D possibly TRBD1 on 6 matching bases. The length of the CDR3 is 15 residues. The V end was cut by 6 bases, the J end by 3 bases, with 18 bases between. The germline CDR1 and CDR2 sequences are MDHEN and SYDVKM. The CDR3 nucleotides read TGTGCCAGCAGGCTCGAGGGACAAACCATCTACGAGCAGTACTTC. Amino acid sequence: CASRLEGQTIYEQYF.

The chain uses TRBV21-1 and TRBJ2-7; the D call TRBD1 from the table was never checked on the DNA. TRBV21-1 is classified as a pseudogene. The CDR3 totals 15 residues. The CDR3, as DNA: TGTGCCAGCAGCAAAGGGCACAGGGGGCGTTACGAGCAGTACTTC. It encodes CASSKGHRGRYEQYF.

The chain links TRBV7-3 to TRBJ2-7, with no clear D. Looked up from germline, CDR1 is SGHTA and CDR2 is FQGTGA. V dropped 5 bases and J dropped 5 bases, with 13 bases sitting between them. The CDR3 spans 13 residues. CDR3 sequence (DNA): TGTGCCAGCAGCCCCAGTCTGAGCCACGAGCAGTACTTC. Translated, it gives CASSPSLSHEQYF.

The V and J genes are TRBV7-8 and TRBJ2-2; TRBD2 matches at 10 bases. This CDR3 has 16 amino acids. V was clipped by 8 bases and J by 1 base; unmatched bases: 7. The germline gives CDR1 SGHVS, CDR2 FQNEAQ. The CDR3, as DNA: TGTGCCAGCGGATTTGGACTAGCGGTGAACACCGGGGAGCTGTTTTTT. Translated: CASGFGLAVNTGELFF.

This chain links TRBV28 with TRBJ1-2; D perhaps matches TRBD1 (5 bases). V lost 6 bases and J 8 bases, leaving 13 bases between the germline ends. This CDR3 region has 12 residues. Looked up from germline, CDR1 is MDHEN and CDR2 is SYDVKM. CDR3 DNA sequence: TGTGCCAGCAGGCAGGGCGGAGAAGGCTACACCTTC. Amino acid sequence: CASRQGGEGYTF.

The V call is TRBV30, the J call TRBJ1-3; D ambiguous. Between the trimmed V and J ends, which lost 3 bases and 0 bases, there was a span of 9 bases. CDR1 and CDR2 (germline): GTSNPN, SVGIG (reference sequence). CDR3 size: 14 residues. CDR3 nucleotide sequence: TGTGCCTGGAGGGGAGACCGCTCTGGAAACACCATATATTTT. It translates to CAWRGDRSGNTIYF.

The gene calls are TRBV7-2 and TRBJ2-5; no clear D gene. The CDR3 loop spans 14 amino acids. The germline V gene encodes CDR1 SGHTA and CDR2 FQGNSA. V shed 4 bases and J shed 0 bases, with 9 bases lying between them. The CDR3 DNA reads as TGTGCCAGCAGCTCGACACTTCACCAAGAGACCCAGTACTTC. This gives the protein CASSSTLHQETQYF.

The chain combines TRBV5-6 with TRBJ2-1; 11 bases agree with TRBD2. The CDR3 totals 17 residues. The germline V gene encodes CDR1 SGHDT and CDR2 YYEEEE. V shed 0 bases and J 6 bases; nucleotides not matched to a gene: 8. The CDR3 DNA follows: TGTGCCAGCAGCTTGGCGATAGCGGGAGGGTGGGGCAATGAGCAGTTCTTC. Its translation: CASSLAIAGGWGNEQFF.

The CDR3 bases are TGTGCCAGTAGTATAGTGTCCGGGTCTGGAAACACCATATATTTT. It translates to CASSIVSGSGNTIYF. V is TRBV19 and J is TRBJ1-3; D is undetermined. With 1 base removed from V and 1 base from J, the gap between germline ends came to 8 bases. CDR3 size: 15 residues. CDR1 and CDR2 (germline): LNHDA, SQIVND (reference sequence).

The V gene is TRBV4-2, the J gene TRBJ2-2; 11 nucleotides line up with TRBD2. The CDR3 runs to 16 residues. Germline V gene sequence: CDR1 LGHNA, CDR2 YNFKEQ. V shed 5 bases and J 6 bases; nucleotides not matched to a gene: 8. CDR3 sequence reads: CASSAELAGVAGELFF. CDR3 in DNA: TGTGCCAGCAGCGCAGAACTAGCGGGAGTAGCCGGGGAGCTGTTTTTT.

The J gene is TRBJ2-1, the V gene TRBV5-1, with TRBD1 identical over 9 bases. This CDR3 comprises 16 residues. The germline gives CDR1 SGHRS, CDR2 YFSETQ. V shed 2 bases and J 6 bases; nucleotides not matched to a gene: 9. In DNA form, the CDR3 reads TGCGCCAGCAGCTTAATGGGACAGGGTAACTCCAATGAGCAGTTCTTC. It yields the protein CASSLMGQGNSNEQFF.

V usage is TRBV5-1 and J usage is TRBJ1-4; D is ambiguous. The CDR3 has 15 residues. Germline CDR1 is SGHRS and CDR2 is YFSETQ. V lost 2 bases and J 0 bases, leaving 8 bases between the germline ends. CDR3 sequence: CASSFMGSTNEKLFF. CDR3 coding DNA: TGCGCCAGCAGCTTTATGGGTTCAACTAATGAAAAACTGTTTTTT.

The chain has TRBV4-2 and TRBJ2-5; possibly TRBD2 for D (5 bases). The germline V gene encodes CDR1 LGHNA and CDR2 YNFKEQ. CDR3 size: 15 residues. Trimming stripped 1 base from V and 4 bases from J, with 13 bases between. Here the CDR3 reads CASSQASGVGETQYF. In nucleotides, the CDR3 is TGTGCCAGCAGCCAAGCTTCCGGGGTAGGAGAGACCCAGTACTTC.

The chain uses TRBV5-1 and TRBJ2-1; 11 bases align to TRBD2. The V gene's germline CDR1 is SGHRS and CDR2 YFSETQ. V shed 2 bases, J shed 5 bases, and the junction held 3 bases outside the gene matches. The CDR3 extends over 15 amino acids. CDR3: CASSLTSGRDNEQFF. In DNA form, the CDR3 reads TGCGCCAGCAGCTTAACTAGCGGGAGAGACAATGAGCAGTTCTTC. Complete variable domain (other parts from reference TRBV5-1 and TRBJ2-1): KAGVTQTPRYLIKTRGQQVTLSCSPISGHRSVSWYQQTPGQGLQFLFEYFSETQRNKGNFPGRFSGRQFSNSRSEMNVSTLELGDSALYLCASSLTSGRDNEQFFGPGTRLTVL.

The chain couples TRBV6-1 to TRBJ2-5; D gene uncertain. The V gene lost 4 bases and the J gene lost 3 bases, with 15 bases spanning the gap. The germline CDR1 and CDR2 sequences are MNHNS and SASEGT. CDR3 size: 15 residues. The CDR3, as DNA: TGTGCCAGCAGTGCCCGGTCGAGACCCGAAGAGACCCAGTACTTC. Protein sequence: CASSARSRPEETQYF.

The V and J genes are TRBV19 and TRBJ1-1; tentative D call: TRBD1 (6 bases). The germline V gene encodes CDR1 LNHDA and CDR2 SQIVND (reference sequence). This CDR3 contains 16 residues. Trimming removed 5 bases from V and 6 bases from J, with 22 bases in between. This CDR3 reads CASSHSTGSAISEAFF. CDR3 DNA: TGTGCCAGTAGTCACTCTACAGGGTCGGCAATTTCTGAAGCTTTCTTT. Using reference TRBV19 and TRBJ1-1 for the parts outside the CDR3, the full variable domain is DGGITQSPKYLFRKEGQNVTLSCEQNLNHDAMYWYRQDPGQGLRLIYYSQIVNDFQKGDIAEGYSVSREKKESFPLTVTSAQKNPTAFYLCASSHSTGSAISEAFFGQGTRLTVV.

The V call is TRBV15, the J call TRBJ1-2, with TRBD1 identical over 7 bases. The CDR3 extends over 14 amino acids. The J segment lost 2 bases and the V segment lost 3 bases, leaving 3 bases of the junction unmatched. Germline V gene lookup returns CDR1 LNHNV and CDR2 YYDKDF (reference sequence). Here the CDR3 DNA reads TGTGCCACCAGCAGTCCGGGACAGAACTATGGCTACACCTTC. This translates into CATSSPGQNYGYTF.

The rearrangement uses TRBV5-1 and TRBJ2-1; 11 bases are a match to TRBD2. CDR3 length: 17 amino acids. V gave up 5 bases and J gave up 1 base; unmatched junction bases: 8. In germline, CDR1 is SGHRS, CDR2 YFSETQ. CDR3 DNA sequence: TGCGCCAGCAGTACCGGGACTAGCGGTTTTTCCTACAATGAGCAGTTCTTC. Translation: CASSTGTSGFSYNEQFF.

The J gene is TRBJ1-1, the V gene TRBV30; perhaps TRBD1 as D (6 bases). There are 15 residues in the CDR3. With 4 bases removed from V and 0 bases from J, the gap between germline ends came to 15 bases. Germline CDR1 and CDR2: GTSNPN and SVGIG (reference sequence). CDR3 sequence reads: CAWTLVGTLNTEAFF. DNA of the CDR3: TGTGCCTGGACGCTCGTCGGGACACTGAACACTGAAGCTTTCTTT.

The count of this clone is one. This chain uses TRBV4-1 with TRBJ1-1, with a possible D match to TRBD1 (5 bases). Trimming removed 4 bases at V and 4 bases at J, with 16 bases between. Germline lookup yields CDR1 MGHRA and CDR2 YSYEKL. The CDR3 has 15 amino acids. The chain's CDR3 is CASSRGPGLPTEAFF. DNA of the CDR3: TGCGCCAGCAGCCGGGGACCGGGGTTGCCCACTGAAGCTTTCTTT.

This sequence joins TRBV4-2 and TRBJ2-7; no definite D call. Germline CDR1 LGHNA, CDR2 YNFKEQ. V was shortened by 1 base and J by 6 bases, with 13 bases between the two germline ends. CDR3 length equals 14 residues. Here the CDR3 reads CASSQVGPGVEQYF. DNA for the CDR3: TGTGCCAGCAGCCAAGTCGGGCCTGGGGTCGAGCAGTACTTC.

V usage is TRBV2 and J usage is TRBJ2-4; no firm D call. Germline CDR1 and CDR2: SNHLY and FYNNEI. There are 15 residues in the CDR3. Trimming removed 4 bases from V and 0 bases from J, with 10 bases in between. CDR3 amino acids: CASSVAQLAKNIQYF. The CDR3, as DNA: TGTGCCAGCAGTGTGGCACAACTAGCCAAAAACATTCAGTACTTC.

The gene calls are TRBV4-1 and TRBJ2-7; D is undetermined. CDR3 length equals 16 residues. Deletions cut 0 bases from V and 0 bases from J, with 12 bases between. The germline gives CDR1 MGHRA, CDR2 YSYEKL. The CDR3 is CASSQELKEHSYEQYF. CDR3 nucleotides: TGCGCCAGCAGCCAAGAATTGAAGGAGCACTCCTACGAGCAGTACTTC.

This chain links TRBV13 with TRBJ2-1, with 7 nucleotides matching TRBD2. The V gene's germline CDR1 is PRHDT and CDR2 FYEKMQ (reference sequence). The J segment lost 0 bases and the V segment lost 4 bases, leaving 9 bases of the junction unmatched. The CDR3 consists of 17 residues. Here the CDR3 DNA reads TGTGCCAGCAGCTCATCCCGCGTAGCGGGCTCCTACAATGAGCAGTTCTTC. This codes for CASSSSRVAGSYNEQFF.

This sequence joins TRBV6-1 and TRBJ2-5, with unresolved D. Germline CDR1 reads MNHNS; CDR2 reads SASEGT. This CDR3 region has 14 residues. V lost 7 bases and J 0 bases, leaving 12 bases between the germline ends. The CDR3, as DNA: TGTGCCAGCACCGAAGGGCGGTACCAAGAGACCCAGTACTTC. Its protein product is CASTEGRYQETQYF.

The J gene is TRBJ1-1, the V gene TRBV5-1, with 7 bases identical to TRBD1. This CDR3 has 14 residues. The V and J ends lost 6 bases and 0 bases, in that order; junction bases with no gene match: 5. The germline V gene encodes CDR1 SGHRS and CDR2 YFSETQ. The CDR3 is CASTAGTVNTEAFF. CDR3 DNA sequence: TGCGCCAGCACTGCCGGGACAGTGAACACTGAAGCTTTCTTT.